The clone carrying this T cell receptor (beta chain) showed up just once. The record originates from a study of CD8 T cells in Susac syndrome. Trimming at V came to 6 bases and at J to 4 bases, leaving 3 bases not matched to a gene. Germline CDR1 is SGHRS and CDR2 is YFSETQ. The length of the CDR3 is 13 residues. An amount of RNA that ranged from roughly 0.5 to 1 ug was reverse transcribed with random hexamers. The amplification used immunoSEQ multiplex PCR on TCR beta CDR3; it spanned 54 Vbeta and 13 Jbeta. TCRdb fed the immunoSEQ multiplex PCR reads into MiXCR, producing one record per CDR3 protein. Of about 200,000 distinct CDR3 sequences listed, 90% to 96% are singletons. From blood CD8+ and CD4+ T cells, TCR beta sequences were generated. The multiple sclerosis control cohort comprised treatment-naive individuals presenting with stable or active relapsing-remitting disease.

The J gene is TRBJ1-4, the V gene TRBV5-1, with TRBD1 matching over 7 bases. Sequencing input: CD4+ T cells from PBMCs. The TCR was taken from a human donor with multiple sclerosis. CDR3 in amino acids: CASNQGDNEKLFF. The DNA for the CDR3 is TGCGCCAGCAACCAGGGGGATAATGAAAAACTGTTTTTT.